This TCR beta chain was retrieved from a study of technical replicates of blood from several donors. Some clones are missing from TCRdb's copy, which holds only in-frame ones; the method was immunoSEQ multiplex PCR. This sample has tens of thousands of clones; 95% to 98% occur once, and the top ten carry roughly 0.35%. Germline values: CDR1 GTSNPN, CDR2 SVGIG (reference sequence). The junction had 10 bases not matched to a gene; V was cut back by 4 bases and J by 6 bases. This CDR3 comprises 14 residues. The TCR originated in a human donor in good health. Sequencing was performed on T cells isolated from PBMCs. This chain uses TRBV30 with TRBJ2-3; 7 bases map to TRBD1. This CDR3 is CAWTPTGYADTQYF. The CDR3 DNA reads as TGTGCCTGGACCCCGACAGGGTACGCTGATACGCAGTATTTT.